Presented here are 8 T cell receptor beta chains from one specimen sequenced in a study of T cells in Graves' hyperthyroidism and ophthalmopathy. From RNA transcripts, TCR beta CDR3 regions were amplified. During a first-round RT-PCR of the TCR CDR3, the HTBI primer set was used. TCRdb redid the calling of the multiplex PCR reads with MiXCR, one entry per CDR3 protein. The table has more than 300,000 distinct CDR3 sequences, approximately 15% seen once; the top ten hold 20% to 25%. Sequenced sample: blood. These receptors all stem from a woman in her thirties with Graves' hyperthyroidism.

The chain has TRBV25-1 and TRBJ1-1; no clear D gene. Germline V CDR1 and CDR2: MGHDK, SYGVNS. CDR3 length: 14 residues. Trimming took off 3 bases at V and 5 bases at J, with 13 bases between the two ends. Written as DNA, the CDR3 is TGTGCCAGCAGTGATGATAAGGGTGTGACTGAAGCTTTCTTT. Translated, it gives CASSDDKGVTEAFF.

This clonotype was observed at least ten times. V and J are TRBV2 and TRBJ2-1, with 7 positions matching TRBD2. The CDR3 is 13 residues long. Germline V lookup: CDR1 SNHLY, CDR2 FYNNEI. Trimming at V came to 4 bases and at J to 14 bases, leaving 11 bases not matched to a gene. CDR3 in amino acids: CASSGTSGESKFF. CDR3 DNA sequence: TGTGCCAGCAGTGGGACTAGTGGAGAATCGAAGTTCTTC.

The chain employs TRBV9 and TRBJ2-2; D might be TRBD1 (6 bases). Germline CDR1 is SGDLS and CDR2 is YYNGEE. Trimming shortened V by 0 bases and J by 6 bases, and 12 bases separated the two germline ends. CDR3 length equals 15 residues. This CDR3 reads CASSVASQGAGELFF. The CDR3 DNA reads as TGTGCCAGCAGCGTAGCGTCACAGGGTGCCGGGGAGCTGTTTTTT. Based on the CDR3 plus reference TRBV9 and TRBJ2-2, the full variable domain is DSGVTQTPKHLITATGQRVTLRCSPRSGDLSVYWYQQSLDQGLQFLIQYYNGEERAKGNILERFSAQQFPDLHSELNLSSLELGDSALYFCASSVASQGAGELFFGEGSRLTVL.

The gene calls are TRBV12-3 or TRBV12-4 and TRBJ1-5, with no clear D. There are 14 residues in the CDR3. The V gene lost 2 bases and the J gene lost 2 bases, with 7 bases spanning the gap. CDR3 sequence (DNA): TGTGCCAGCAGTTTAACGCCGGGCAATCAGCCCCAGCATTTT. Translating it yields CASSLTPGNQPQHF.

This clonotype was seen repeatedly, ten times or more. The chain joins TRBV2 to TRBJ1-6; D remains unclear. Per germline, CDR1 SNHLY and CDR2 FYNNEI. CDR3 size: 13 residues. V was cut by 1 base and J by 9 bases, with 7 bases left in between. In DNA form, the CDR3 reads TGTGCCAGCAGTGAAGTCCTGGCTTCACCCCTCCACTTT. The encoded protein is CASSEVLASPLHF.

This clonotype has only a few counts. This sequence joins TRBV5-4 and TRBJ2-1; D is unresolved. The CDR3 runs to 14 residues. CDR1 is SGHNT and CDR2 is YYREEE in the germline V gene (reference sequence). Trimming cost V 1 base and J 6 bases, with 11 bases left between them. Here the CDR3 DNA reads TGTGCCAGCAGCTTGAACAACCCCGTCAATGAGCAGTTCTTC. Protein: CASSLNNPVNEQFF.

The chain links TRBV12-3 or TRBV12-4 to TRBJ1-4; no clear D gene. The CDR3 spans 11 residues. The V and J ends lost 3 bases and 5 bases respectively, with 1 base between them. DNA of the CDR3: TGTGCCAGCAGTTTCAATGAAAAACTGTTTTTT. It encodes CASSFNEKLFF.

The genes are TRBV4-1 and TRBJ2-1, with D perhaps TRBD2 (6 bases). Germline V gene data show CDR1 as MGHRA and CDR2 as YSYEKL. CDR3 length: 17 residues. V dropped 1 base and J dropped 2 bases, with 15 bases sitting between them. The CDR3 coding sequence is TGCGCCAGCAGCCAAGGGGAGGCGTCTGAACCCTACAATGAGCAGTTCTTC. Translating gives CASSQGEASEPYNEQFF.